In its sample, the clone carrying this T cell receptor beta chain was seen a few times. Its antigen is currently unknown. V lost 3 bases and J lost 6, with 11 bases in between. This CDR3 has 13 amino acids. The germline gives CDR1 MGHDK, CDR2 SYGVNS. Each subset's genomic DNA was split evenly across several immunoSEQ plates. Generated by immunoSEQ multiplex PCR, the TCRdb table keeps only in-frame clones and is missing some. The repertoire has around 2.5 million clones, 80% to 95% of them found once; the top ten carry about 0.39%. The data belong to a study of shared clonotypes between healthy human individuals. The study, taken as a whole, reports: Since donors were few, the genetic and exposure-history diversity represented was limited.

This clonotype was obtained from a man younger than 35 in good health. Some clones in this sample may be carry-over from other donors' samples. Sequenced material: naive CD4+ T cells from PBMCs. Indicated subset: CD45RA+ positively selected. The V and J genes are TRBV25-1 and TRBJ1-2; no clear D. For the CDR3, the DNA is TGTGCCAGCAGTGACGACGTATTCAATGGCTACACCTTC. Encoded protein: CASSDDVFNGYTF.